This TCR beta chain was identified during a study of beta chain features in type 1 diabetes listed by TCRdb under 2018. Notes on the research overall: Mean age, gender distribution, total cell number and subset yield did not differ between patients and healthy donors. A total of 100 million to 110 million sorted cells were examined across all samples, and a strong correlation was observed between cell number per subset and RNA yield. The study compared TCRB repertoires of sorted circulating CD4+ T cell subsets between recently diagnosed type 1 diabetes patients and matched healthy donors. Regulatory and stem cell-like memory subsets were isolated from only 8 patients and roughly 8 healthy donors, whereas naive and central memory subsets came from all 28 donors. Study-wide findings and limitations: Only small numbers of individuals were included in the HLA sub-analyses, which left unresolved whether HLA type had any influence on TCRB rearrangement. Shorter templates might be favored by PCR, yet because patient and control samples were amplified and corrected together, any such skew would affect both groups equally. Naive, central memory and regulatory TCRB repertoires appeared more similar among patients than among healthy donors. Patients with type 1 diabetes made fewer insertions and deleted more nucleotides at VDJ recombination sites, implying thymic rearrangement abnormalities. Type 1 diabetes patients showed a moderate but significant shortening of TCRB CDR3 length in all four CD4+ subsets. Sequencing cDNA rather than genomic DNA could over-represent highly expressing activated cells, although activation and CD3 levels did not differ between groups.

Each donor gave one peripheral blood draw, averaging around 0.11 L, which was collected into heparinised tubes. Naive, central memory, regulatory and stem cell-like memory CD4+ T cells were sorted on a BD FACSAria II using a panel including CD45RO, CCR7, CD25, CD127, CD95 and CD27. Purity was above 95% for every sorted population. Right away, PBMCs were isolated by Lymphoprep density gradient centrifugation and were stained directly, with no culture step. So that batch effects would be minimized, each experiment stained and sorted samples in pairs, pairing one healthy donor with one patient. The germline ends are 4 bases apart after V is trimmed by 5 bases and J by 2 bases. CDR1 and CDR2 are drawn from the germline V gene (reference sequence): DFQATT, SNEGSKA. Measured from the cysteine to the phenylalanine, the CDR3 is 11 residues long. The only DNA kept is the CDR3, 33 bases in frame from the first base.

All of the isolated RNA was reverse transcribed with the High Capacity cDNA Reverse Transcription Kit, so expressed TCRB transcripts were sequenced. Deep immunoSEQ sequencing was applied to naive, central memory and regulatory T cell samples, giving an average of roughly 3.3 million total reads per sample. After sorted cells were lysed in RLT buffer, RNA was extracted with DNase-treated RNeasy Micro or Mini kits, with the choice depending on cell number. To prevent cross-contamination, each cell subset was processed individually, whereas patient and healthy donor samples were processed jointly. The immunoSEQ multiplex PCR was used to amplify TCRB sequences from cDNA, yielding 87-bp fragments that span the CDR3 region. Sequencing of the amplicons was done on the Illumina HiSeq platform. In the source study's methods: Synthetic template baselines were used to correct PCR bias computationally, reads within Hamming distance 2 were collapsed, and singletons that could not be merged were discarded. Reads were aligned against IMGT to assign V, D and J genes, CDR3 length and insertions or deletions at six rearrangement sites. Within each subset, clonotype counts were normalized to the number of sorted cells before true diversity and Gini coefficients were calculated with the tcR R package. The overlap coefficient, calculated on TCRB nucleotide sequences, was used to measure repertoire sharing. Out-of-frame TCRB sequences from naive cells were analyzed to stand in for the pre-selection repertoire. TCRdb holds this immuneACCESS table with in-frame rearrangements only. Some clones are missing; in checked studies, unresolved V genes explain under half, and the rest has no known cause. The V and J calls and the clone size are those of that table, but D and trimming were determined from the DNA. The sample contains roughly 500,000 clones, approximately 30% of them found a single time. The leading ten clones occupy roughly 0.066% of the sample.

Concerning this clone itself: Its antigen target is currently unknown. Within one base of it there is no much larger clone, and no base qualities were kept.

This receptor was taken from a man younger than 35 in good health. The specimen sequenced was naive CD4+ T cells from blood. The sample's cell subset or site label is to be understood as: true naive CD4+ T cells. The chain was built from TRBV20-1 and TRBJ2-1, with an unclear D gene assignment. The DNA sequence is TGCAGTGCTCAAACCTACAATGAGCAGTTCTTC. Its coded protein is CSAQTYNEQFF.